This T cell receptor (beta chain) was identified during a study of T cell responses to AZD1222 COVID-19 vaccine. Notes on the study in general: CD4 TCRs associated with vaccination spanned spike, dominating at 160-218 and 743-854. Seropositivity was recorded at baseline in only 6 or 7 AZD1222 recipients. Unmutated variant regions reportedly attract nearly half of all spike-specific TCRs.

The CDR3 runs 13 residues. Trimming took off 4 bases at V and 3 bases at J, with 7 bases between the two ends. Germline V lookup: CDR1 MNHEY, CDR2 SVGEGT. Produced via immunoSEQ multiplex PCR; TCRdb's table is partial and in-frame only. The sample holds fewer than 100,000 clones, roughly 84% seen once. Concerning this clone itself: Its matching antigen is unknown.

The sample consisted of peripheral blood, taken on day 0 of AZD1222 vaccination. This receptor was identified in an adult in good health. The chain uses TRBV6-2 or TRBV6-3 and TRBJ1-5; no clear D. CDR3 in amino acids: CASSWALNQPQHF. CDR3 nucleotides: TGTGCCAGCAGTTGGGCCCTCAATCAGCCCCAGCATTTT.